A selection of T cell receptor beta chains follows, all from one sample in a study of cytomegalovirus exposure and HLA in healthy donors. The assay was immunoSEQ multiplex PCR, and TCRdb's table has in-frame clones only and misses some. The sample carries fewer than 200,000 clones, around 80% recorded once. Sequencing was performed on PBMCs. These receptors all come from a female donor in good health and CMV-seronegative. CDR3s include the opening cysteine and the closing phenylalanine or tryptophan. Each record gives: CDR3 length, V gene, clone size, J gene, D gene, CDR3 protein, CDR3 DNA. The D gene is left open where the match is weak. Only some rows state a clone size, as once, few, many or a class for expanded clones.

15,TRBV28,few,TRBJ2-1,TRBD2,CASRLAESSYNEQFF,TGTGCCAGCAGACTAGCGGAGAGCTCCTACAATGAGCAGTTCTTC
15,TRBV27,NA,TRBJ2-2,TRBD1,CASSGTGANTGELFF,TGTGCCAGCAGTGGGACAGGAGCGAACACCGGGGAGCTGTTTTTT
14,TRBV6-5,NA,TRBJ1-5,NA,CASSYWQGTQPQHF,TGTGCCAGCAGTTACTGGCAGGGAACTCAGCCCCAGCATTTT
15,TRBV5-1,NA,TRBJ2-7,TRBD1,CASSINRGPQGEQYF,TGCGCCAGCAGCATTAACAGGGGCCCCCAGGGAGAGCAGTACTTC
16,TRBV6-4,NA,TRBJ2-3,TRBD2,CASSDSSGGATDTQYF,TGTGCCAGCAGTGACTCGTCCGGGGGGGCCACAGATACGCAGTATTTT
13,TRBV6-1,NA,TRBJ2-7,TRBD1,CASSDTGVEKQYF,TGTGCCAGCAGTGACACAGGGGTGGAGAAGCAGTACTTC
14,TRBV10-3,NA,TRBJ2-7,NA,CAISETSYLNEQYF,TGTGCCATCAGTGAGACCTCCTACCTTAACGAGCAGTACTTC
13,TRBV29-1,NA,TRBJ1-1,TRBD1,CSVAGQENTEAFF,TGCAGCGTTGCGGGACAGGAAAACACTGAAGCTTTCTTT
15,TRBV6-6,NA,TRBJ2-1,NA,CASSYERSSYNEQFF,TGTGCCAGCAGTTACGAGCGGAGCTCCTACAATGAGCAGTTCTTC
15,TRBV7-9,few,TRBJ2-6,NA,CASSVQGGGANGLTF,TGTGCCAGCAGCGTACAGGGTGGTGGGGCCAACGGCCTGACTTTC
13,TRBV5-1,NA,TRBJ2-7,TRBD1,CASSAQGPDEQYF,TGCGCCAGCAGCGCACAGGGGCCCGACGAGCAGTACTTC
15,TRBV7-3,NA,TRBJ2-3,TRBD2,CASSRGLATQDTQYF,TGTGCCAGCAGCCGGGGACTAGCCACCCAAGATACGCAGTATTTT
14,TRBV7-8,NA,TRBJ1-4,TRBD1,CASSSGQGREKLFF,TGTGCCAGCAGCTCGGGACAGGGCAGGGAAAAACTGTTTTTT
13,TRBV14,NA,TRBJ2-7,NA,CASSQDRRGEQYF,TGTGCCAGCAGCCAAGATAGGAGGGGCGAGCAGTACTTC
13,TRBV9,NA,TRBJ1-2,NA,CASSSQQGVGYTF,TGTGCCAGCAGCTCTCAACAGGGAGTTGGCTACACCTTC
18,TRBV7-9,once,TRBJ1-2,TRBD1,CASSIPVQGAGASYGYTF,TGTGCCAGCAGCATCCCGGTACAGGGGGCCGGAGCGTCATATGGCTACACCTTC
16,TRBV4-1,few,TRBJ2-5,NA,CASSQEGGTVKETQYF,TGCGCCAGCAGCCAAGAAGGCGGAACCGTGAAAGAGACCCAGTACTTC
12,TRBV7-9,few,TRBJ1-1,TRBD1,CASSLGQGWAFF,TGTGCCAGCAGCTTAGGACAGGGGTGGGCTTTCTTT
14,TRBV7-2,NA,TRBJ1-1,NA,CASSQQGLGTEAFF,TGTGCCAGCAGCCAACAGGGCTTGGGCACTGAAGCTTTCTTT
14,TRBV15,few,TRBJ1-5,NA,CATSLSSSNQPQHF,TGTGCCACCAGCCTTTCAAGCAGCAATCAGCCCCAGCATTTT
16,TRBV7-9,once,TRBJ2-5,TRBD2,CASSLPALAGRETQYF,TGTGCCAGCAGCCTGCCTGCGCTAGCGGGACGAGAGACCCAGTACTTC
14,TRBV27,NA,TRBJ1-5,NA,CASSLGGSNQPQHF,TGTGCCAGCAGTTTAGGGGGCAGCAATCAGCCCCAGCATTTT
16,TRBV5-1,few,TRBJ2-1,TRBD2,CASSGLAGATYNEQFF,TGCGCCAGCAGCGGCCTAGCGGGAGCCACCTACAATGAGCAGTTCTTC
15,TRBV11-2,NA,TRBJ2-1,TRBD2,CASSPGTSSYNEQFF,TGTGCCAGCAGCCCCGGGACTAGCTCCTACAATGAGCAGTTCTTC
17,TRBV12-2,NA,TRBJ1-1,NA,CASRLVNRDRGSTEAFF,TGTGCAAGTCGCTTAGTCAACCGGGACAGGGGATCCACTGAAGCTTTCTTT
16,TRBV14,NA,TRBJ1-3,NA,CASSQDLGALGDTIYF,TGTGCCAGCAGCCAAGATCTGGGCGCCCTCGGGGACACCATATATTTT
15,TRBV30,NA,TRBJ2-1,TRBD2,CAWTRGGRWSGEQFF,TGTGCCTGGACTCGAGGCGGGAGGTGGTCGGGGGAGCAGTTCTTC
15,TRBV27,NA,TRBJ2-2,TRBD2,CASSFLAGITGELFF,TGTGCCAGCAGTTTCCTAGCGGGAATCACCGGGGAGCTGTTTTTT
16,TRBV5-4,NA,TRBJ2-3,NA,CASSFEKRATTDTQYF,TGTGCCAGCAGCTTTGAGAAGAGGGCGACCACAGATACGCAGTATTTT
14,TRBV30,once,TRBJ1-4,NA,CAWTRLGGSEKLFF,TGTGCCTGGACCCGATTGGGAGGGAGTGAAAAACTGTTTTTT
17,TRBV7-2,NA,TRBJ1-1,NA,CASSLVFGSGVDTEAFF,TGTGCCAGCAGCTTAGTATTTGGCAGCGGGGTTGACACTGAAGCTTTCTTT
16,TRBV5-6,NA,TRBJ2-3,TRBD2,CASSLTAGGAPDTQYF,TGTGCCAGCAGCTTGACGGCGGGAGGAGCCCCAGATACGCAGTATTTT
15,TRBV28,NA,TRBJ1-5,TRBD1,CASSLSGGENQPQHF,TGTGCCAGCAGTTTATCAGGGGGCGAGAATCAGCCCCAGCATTTT
16,TRBV9,NA,TRBJ2-1,NA,CASSVSGGTSYNEQFF,TGTGCCAGCAGCGTCTCCGGCGGGACTTCCTACAATGAGCAGTTCTTC
15,TRBV7-2,NA,TRBJ2-5,TRBD1,CASSYGTDRRETQYF,TGTGCCAGCAGCTACGGCACGGACAGGCGAGAGACCCAGTACTTC
14,TRBV18,NA,TRBJ1-5,TRBD1,CASSPGQANQPQHF,TGTGCCAGCTCACCGGGACAGGCCAATCAGCCCCAGCATTTT
14,TRBV29-1,NA,TRBJ2-4,NA,CSVEGWQGGNIQYF,TGCAGCGTTGAAGGTTGGCAGGGGGGAAACATTCAGTACTTC
15,TRBV11-2,NA,TRBJ2-2,NA,CASSFQPKGAGELFF,TGTGCCAGCAGCTTCCAACCGAAGGGGGCCGGGGAGCTGTTTTTT
16,TRBV19,few,TRBJ2-6,TRBD1,CASKGQGLSGANVLTF,TGTGCCAGTAAAGGACAGGGGCTAAGTGGGGCCAACGTCCTGACTTTC
18,TRBV5-1,few,TRBJ1-2,TRBD1,CASRPSPTGTGDAKGYTF,TGCGCCAGCAGACCCAGCCCTACCGGGACAGGGGACGCAAAAGGCTACACCTTC